This T cell receptor (beta chain) emerged from a study of CD8 T cells in Susac syndrome. Regarding the study as a whole: The TCR sequencing and HLA analysis in the study involved a relatively small number of individuals, as the study acknowledged.

The CDR3 is 16 amino acids. Germline-derived CDR1 and CDR2 are MNHEY and SVGEGT. With 6 bases removed from V and 0 bases from J, the gap between germline ends came to 16 bases. The RNA input was roughly 0.45 to 1 ug, and it was reverse transcribed with random hexamers. TCR beta CDR3 was amplified by immunoSEQ multiplex PCR. This amplification extended across 54 Vbeta and 13 Jbeta segments. TCRdb re-analysed the immunoSEQ multiplex PCR reads in MiXCR, keeping a single row per CDR3 protein. The table has tens of thousands of distinct CDR3 sequences, over 85% seen once. Sequencing of TCR beta was performed on blood CD8+ T cells and on blood CD4+ T cells. TEMRA cells were FACS-enriched, and CD8+ and CD4+ T cells were isolated negatively. As concerns this clonotype: Its antigen remains unidentified.

The genes are TRBV6-2 or TRBV6-3 and TRBJ2-3; D is perhaps TRBD1 or TRBD2 (5 bases each). This TCR was sampled from a human donor in good health. Sequencing was done on a sample of CD8+ T cells from PBMCs. CDR3 bases: TGTGCCAGCAGCCCCGAGAGGGGCGGGAGCACAGATACGCAGTATTTT. Amino acids: CASSPERGGSTDTQYF.